The 10 T cell receptor beta chains reported below all come from one sample, sequenced in a study of blood T cell repertoires in COVID-19. Profiled with immunoSEQ multiplex PCR; TCRdb holds only in-frame clones, not every one. Of about 370,000 clones listed, around 89% are singletons. The sample taken for sequencing was PBMCs or T cells enriched from blood (not recorded which). The receptors stem from a man aged 18-30 years who had recovered from COVID-19.

This chain links TRBV2 with TRBJ1-2; 9 bases fit TRBD1. The V gene end was trimmed by 5 bases and the J gene end by 6 bases; junction bases not matched to a gene: 1. The CDR3 spans 12 residues. Germline CDR1 reads SNHLY; CDR2 reads FYNNEI. The CDR3 DNA reads as TGTGCCAGCAGTTGGGACAGGGATGGCTACACCTTC. It is translated as CASSWDRDGYTF.

This clone came up a few times. CDR3 DNA: TGTGCCAGCAGTTTAGAAGGACAGGGGTACACTGAAGCTTTCTTT. It codes for CASSLEGQGYTEAFF. The gene calls are TRBV28 and TRBJ1-1, with 9 bases matching TRBD1. Germline trimming cut 2 bases from V and 3 bases from J; bases unmatched to any gene: 4. Germline assignment: CDR1 MDHEN and CDR2 SYDVKM. CDR3 length equals 15 residues.

The chain has TRBV19 and TRBJ1-2, with 10 positions matching TRBD1. V dropped 4 bases and J dropped 4; count of bases not matched to a gene: 9. The germline gives CDR1 LNHDA, CDR2 SQIVND (reference sequence). CDR3 length: 16 amino acids. The CDR3 DNA sequence: TGTGCCAGTAGTACCTCCGGGACAGGGGCGGGCTATGGCTACACCTTC. It encodes CASSTSGTGAGYGYTF. Full variable domain (missing parts from reference TRBV19 and TRBJ1-2): DGGITQSPKYLFRKEGQNVTLSCEQNLNHDAMYWYRQDPGQGLRLIYYSQIVNDFQKGDIAEGYSVSREKKESFPLTVTSAQKNPTAFYLCASSTSGTGAGYGYTFGSGTRLTVV.

The chain links TRBV28 to TRBJ1-2, with 11 bases fitting TRBD1. Germline V gene sequence: CDR1 MDHEN, CDR2 SYDVKM. This CDR3 region has 15 residues. The V and J ends lost 5 bases and 8 bases, in that order; junction bases with no gene match: 10. The CDR3 coding sequence is TGTGCCAGCAGTATAGGACAGGGGGCGCTTTGGGGCTACACCTTC. Protein product: CASSIGQGALWGYTF.

Concerning this clone: This sample includes further DNA sequences coding for the same CDR3. The V gene is TRBV29-1, the J gene TRBJ1-1, with D possibly matching TRBD1 (5 bases). Germline loops: CDR1 SQVTM, CDR2 ANQGSEA. Trimming pared 4 bases from V and 5 bases from J, leaving 8 bases between. This CDR3 comprises 11 residues. The CDR3 DNA is TGCAGCGTTGTAAGGGGAACTGAAGCTTTCTTT. This gives the protein CSVVRGTEAFF.

This clone was picked up one time. J is TRBJ1-1 and V is TRBV27; D possibly corresponds to TRBD1 (5 bases). Germline loops: CDR1 MNHEY, CDR2 SMNVEV (reference sequence). This CDR3 contains 15 residues. Trimming left V 8 bases short and J 0 bases short, with 16 bases between. The CDR3 DNA follows: TGTGCCAGCCTCCGAGCGAAGGGGATGAACACTGAAGCTTTCTTT. Translation: CASLRAKGMNTEAFF.

This CDR3 reads CASSLTGQDYNEQFF. The CDR3 DNA is TGCGCCAGCAGCTTAACCGGACAGGACTACAATGAGCAGTTCTTC. The V call is TRBV5-1, the J call TRBJ2-1, with 7 bases fitting TRBD1. The CDR3 totals 15 residues. Germline V CDR1 and CDR2: SGHRS, YFSETQ. V was pared by 2 bases and J by 3 bases, with 5 bases of the junction left unmatched.

The chain recombines TRBV2 with TRBJ2-2; 8 positions agree with TRBD2. CDR1 SNHLY and CDR2 FYNNEI come from the germline V gene. With 7 bases clipped from V and 0 bases from J, the junction kept 4 bases outside the gene matches. The CDR3 totals 15 residues. This CDR3 reads CASTAGASNTGELFF. The CDR3 DNA reads as TGTGCCAGCACAGCGGGAGCCTCGAACACCGGGGAGCTGTTTTTT.

The J gene is TRBJ2-7, the V gene TRBV7-9; perhaps TRBD2 as D (6 bases). Germline CDR1 SEHNR, CDR2 FQNEAQ (reference sequence). The CDR3 extends over 13 amino acids. The V end was cut by 11 bases, the J end by 3 bases, with 17 bases between. CDR3 nucleotide sequence: TGTGCCGCGAGAAAGGAGGGCTACTACGAGCAGTACTTC. Translated: CAARKEGYYEQYF.

This clone was seen a single time. The rearrangement links TRBV28 to TRBJ1-5, with TRBD1 matching 7 bases. V shed 6 bases and J 0 bases; nucleotides not matched to a gene: 5. From germline, CDR1 is MDHEN and CDR2 SYDVKM. This CDR3 contains 15 residues. The CDR3 bases are TGTGCCAGCAGCGATGGGACAGTTAGCAATCAGCCCCAGCATTTT. Protein: CASSDGTVSNQPQHF.